This T cell receptor (beta chain) was found in a study of identical twins. Study-wide results and limits: High-abundance cord blood beta clonotypes had fewer insertions; memory repertoires showed none. For zero-insertion analyses, partial confounding could come from invariant MAIT and iNKT cells. With beta out-of-frame sequences, excess sharing by twins was weaker.

Turning to this clonotype: What it recognizes is unknown.

The CDR3 contains 17 residues. Per germline, CDR1 SGHTA and CDR2 FQGNSA. Between the trimmed V and J ends, which lost 5 bases and 0 bases, there was a span of 17 bases. Using its own MiXCR run on the 5' RACE reads, TCRdb lists one record per CDR3 protein. Found here are 600,000 to 850,000 distinct CDR3 sequences, roughly 20% of them singletons; the top ten hold less than 15%. This sample also belongs to another study, concerning T cells expressing NK-cell markers.

The clonotype originates from a woman under 30 in good health. The gene calls are TRBV7-2 and TRBJ2-1, with D perhaps TRBD1 or TRBD2 (5 bases each). Specimen: PBMCs. In nucleotides, the CDR3 is TGTGCCAGCAGCCAACCCCGGGACGCCAGCTCCTACAATGAGCAGTTCTTC. This sequence encodes CASSQPRDASSYNEQFF.